This passage covers 30 T cell receptor beta chains from one sample sequenced in a study of shared clonotypes between healthy human individuals. This table comes from immunoSEQ multiplex PCR, and its TCRdb copy is limited to in-frame clones, with some not included. The profile shows around 2.1 million clones, 90% to 96% of them singletons. What was sequenced was naive CD4+ T cells sorted from blood. As for subset: CD45RA+ positively selected. Source of these receptors: a man younger than 30 in good health.

The chain employs TRBV4-1 and TRBJ1-4, with 7 positions matching TRBD1. V gave up 4 bases and J gave up 8 bases; unmatched junction bases: 19. Germline V CDR1 and CDR2: MGHRA, YSYEKL. This CDR3 is built from 18 residues. CDR3 sequence reads: CASSPPLDRRGIWEKLFF. The CDR3 DNA follows: TGCGCCAGCAGCCCACCATTGGACAGGCGGGGGATTTGGGAAAAACTGTTTTTT.

The chain employs TRBV2 and TRBJ1-2; D is ambiguous. V was trimmed by 5 bases and J by 2 bases, leaving 9 bases between them. In germline, CDR1 is SNHLY, CDR2 FYNNEI. This CDR3 is 13 amino acids long. The CDR3 DNA is TGTGCCAGCAGTACCAGTGGGAACTATGGCTACACCTTC. Translation gives CASSTSGNYGYTF.

The chain has TRBV6-5 and TRBJ1-6; 10 positions match TRBD1. The V gene end was trimmed by 4 bases and the J gene end by 10 bases; junction bases not matched to a gene: 7. The CDR3 contains 15 residues. Germline values: CDR1 MNHEY, CDR2 SVGAGI. The CDR3 reads CASSLTGTGESPLHF. The DNA of the CDR3 is TGTGCCAGCAGTTTAACCGGGACAGGGGAATCACCCCTCCACTTT.

The J gene is TRBJ2-2, the V gene TRBV7-9; no definite D call. Trimming shortened V by 1 base and J by 6 bases, and 15 bases separated the two germline ends. There are 16 residues in the CDR3. CDR1 is SEHNR and CDR2 is FQNEAQ in the germline V gene (reference sequence). The CDR3 bases are TGTGCCAGCAGCTTAGGGTTTATCGACGGTCCCGGGGAGCTGTTTTTT. This encodes CASSLGFIDGPGELFF. Based on the CDR3 plus reference TRBV7-9 and TRBJ2-2, the full variable domain is DTGVSQNPRHKITKRGQNVTFRCDPISEHNRLYWYRQTLGQGPEFLTYFQNEAQLEKSRLLSDRFSAERPKGSFSTLEIQRTEQGDSAMYLCASSLGFIDGPGELFFGEGSRLTVL.

On this clone itself: This specimen includes other DNA sequences encoding the same CDR3. This chain joins TRBV6-5 and TRBJ2-5, with 7 bases fitting TRBD1. The CDR3 totals 14 residues. V shed 6 bases, J shed 2 bases, and the junction held 6 bases outside the gene matches. CDR1 is MNHEY, CDR2 SVGAGI, per germline. CDR3 residues: CASSRDSLQETQYF. The CDR3 DNA reads as TGTGCCAGCAGCCGGGACAGCCTTCAAGAGACCCAGTACTTC.

V is TRBV2 and J is TRBJ2-3; 8 bases line up with TRBD2. Per germline, CDR1 SNHLY and CDR2 FYNNEI. After removal of 6 bases from V and 1 base from J, the junction contained 6 bases not matched to a gene. CDR3 length equals 15 residues. CDR3 nucleotide sequence: TGTGCCAGCAGCGCAGTCGGGGGGGGCACAGATACGCAGTATTTT. Its protein is CASSAVGGGTDTQYF.

With respect to this clone: Other nucleotide sequences in the sample specify the same CDR3. V and J are TRBV18 and TRBJ2-1; D is ambiguous. CDR1 and CDR2 from the germline V gene are KGHSH and LQKENI. Trimming left V 2 bases short and J 3 bases short, with 8 bases between. This CDR3 region has 14 residues. CDR3: CASSPGRSYNEQFF. CDR3 in DNA: TGTGCCAGCTCACCAGGGCGGAGCTACAATGAGCAGTTCTTC. Variable domain in full (rest from reference TRBV18 and TRBJ2-1): NAGVMQNPRHLVRRRGQEARLRCSPMKGHSHVYWYRQLPEEGLKFMVYLQKENIIDESGMPKERFSAEFPKEGPSILRIQQVVRGDSAAYFCASSPGRSYNEQFFGPGTRLTVL.

The chain carries TRBV6-5 and TRBJ1-2; maybe TRBD1 (5 bases). The CDR3 consists of 13 residues. V was cut by 5 bases and J by 5 bases, with 12 bases left in between. Germline V gives CDR1 MNHEY, CDR2 SVGAGI. CDR3: CASSPGPEYGYTF. In DNA form, the CDR3 reads TGTGCCAGCAGTCCAGGGCCGGAATATGGCTACACCTTC.

This sequence joins TRBV28 and TRBJ1-5, with 9 bases matching TRBD1. This CDR3 has 17 residues. V was pared by 1 base and J by 6 bases, with 10 bases of the junction left unmatched. Germline V gene lookup returns CDR1 MDHEN and CDR2 SYDVKM. CDR3 nucleotide sequence: TGTGCCAGCAGTTTATTTCCCGGGACAGGGATGTTTCAGCCCCAGCATTTT. As protein: CASSLFPGTGMFQPQHF.

The chain joins TRBV19 to TRBJ1-2; TRBD1 might be the D (5 bases). Germline V CDR1 and CDR2: LNHDA, SQIVND (reference sequence). This CDR3 spans 16 amino acids. V was shortened by 4 bases and J by 6 bases, with 21 bases between the two germline ends. CDR3 loop: CASSRELRASSDGYTF. The DNA for the CDR3 is TGTGCCAGTAGTAGAGAGCTCAGGGCCTCCTCCGATGGCTACACCTTC.

The rearrangement links TRBV30 to TRBJ2-7; the D is unclear. Trimming stripped 4 bases from V and 0 bases from J, with 10 bases between. This CDR3 is 13 amino acids long. Germline loops: CDR1 GTSNPN, CDR2 SVGIG (reference sequence). CDR3 bases: TGTGCCTGGAATACACAGAGCTCCTACGAGCAGTACTTC. Its translation: CAWNTQSSYEQYF. The full variable domain, its missing parts supplied by reference TRBV30 and TRBJ2-7, is SQTIHQWPATLVQPVGSPLSLECTVEGTSNPNLYWYRQAAGRGLQLLFYSVGIGQISSEVPQNLSASRPQDRQFILSSKKLLLSDSGFYLCAWNTQSSYEQYFGPGTRLTVT.

The sample holds one count of this clone. The junction departs from the called germline gene at one end, perhaps through a read error. The chain combines TRBV10-3 with TRBJ1-1, with D perhaps TRBD1 (5 bases). Germline V lookup: CDR1 ENHRY, CDR2 SYGVKD. The CDR3 sequence is 17 residues long. The CDR3 nucleotides are TGTGCCGTCAGTGATGAGGCCCGCCGGGACCCGAACACTGAAGCTTTCTTC. It codes for CAVSDEARRDPNTEAFF.

The chain recombines TRBV15 with TRBJ1-2; D might be TRBD1 (6 bases). CDR3 size: 13 residues. The V gene's germline CDR1 is LNHNV and CDR2 YYDKDF (reference sequence). Trimming stripped 5 bases from V and 4 bases from J, with 11 bases between. CDR3 in DNA: TGTGCCACCAGCGACAGGTTAATCTATGGCTACACCTTC. Translation gives CATSDRLIYGYTF.

This clone was seen once. The genes are TRBV29-1 and TRBJ2-7; 9 bases are a match to TRBD2. The CDR3 length is 16 residues. With V trimmed by 5 bases and J by 4 bases, 15 bases remained unmatched. Germline CDR1 and CDR2: SQVTM and ANQGSEA. The chain's CDR3 is CSVFPLGGGRGYEQYF. CDR3 nucleotides: TGCAGCGTTTTTCCCCTTGGGGGCGGGAGGGGTTACGAGCAGTACTTC.

This sequence joins TRBV5-4 and TRBJ1-2; a weak D match, TRBD1 (6 bases). The germline V and J ends were trimmed by 2 bases and 6 bases, with 14 bases remaining between them. CDR3 length equals 14 residues. Germline V gene lookup returns CDR1 SGHNT and CDR2 YYREEE (reference sequence). The CDR3 sequence: CASSFFGGSDGYTF. CDR3 DNA: TGTGCCAGCAGCTTTTTCGGGGGCTCTGATGGCTACACCTTC.

The count of this clone is one. J is TRBJ2-7 and V is TRBV5-1; 7 nucleotides line up with TRBD2. Unmatched junction bases numbered 8, after V lost 0 bases and J lost 2 bases. Germline V gives CDR1 SGHRS, CDR2 YFSETQ. The CDR3 has 16 amino acids. The CDR3 protein is CASSLEGGGRTYEQYF. The CDR3 nucleotides are TGCGCCAGCAGCTTGGAGGGAGGCGGGAGAACCTACGAGCAGTACTTC.

V is TRBV29-1 and J is TRBJ2-7, with 8 bases matching TRBD1. Germline loops: CDR1 SQVTM, CDR2 ANQGSEA. The V segment lost 6 bases and the J segment 4 bases; nucleotides outside the gene matches: 11. CDR3 size: 14 residues. The CDR3 bases are TGCAGCGTGGTGGACAGGGAGGTTCCGTACGAGCAGTACTTC. Translating gives CSVVDREVPYEQYF.

V is TRBV7-8 and J is TRBJ1-4; no firm D call. CDR1 is SGHVS, CDR2 FQNEAQ, per germline. This CDR3 spans 14 amino acids. Deletions cut 5 bases from V and 5 bases from J, with 12 bases between. CDR3 DNA: TGTGCCAGCAGCCTCGGGATACCGAATGAAAAACTGTTTTTT. It codes for CASSLGIPNEKLFF.

This chain uses TRBV28 with TRBJ2-7; 7 positions agree with TRBD1. J gave up 3 bases and V 5 bases, and 19 bases lay outside the gene matches. The CDR3 has 18 residues. CDR1 MDHEN and CDR2 SYDVKM come from the germline V gene. The CDR3 DNA reads TGTGCCAGCAGTCGTTATGCCCCCACAGGGGTGCGGAACTACGAGCAGTACTTC. Translated, it gives CASSRYAPTGVRNYEQYF.

V is TRBV7-9 and J is TRBJ2-7; TRBD1 agrees at 8 bases. CDR3 length: 14 residues. Trimming removed 6 bases from V and 4 bases from J; junction bases left unmatched: 8. Germline V gives CDR1 SEHNR, CDR2 FQNEAQ (reference sequence). The CDR3 bases are TGTGCCAGCAGTTCAACGGGACAGGTTTACGAGCAGTACTTC. It encodes CASSSTGQVYEQYF.

The V call is TRBV25-1, the J call TRBJ2-3; D unresolved. The CDR3 has 12 residues. From germline, CDR1 is MGHDK and CDR2 SYGVNS. V was cut by 8 bases and J by 1 base, with 7 bases left in between. The CDR3 region is CASGPGTDTQYF. The CDR3, as DNA: TGTGCCAGCGGTCCCGGCACAGATACGCAGTATTTT.

The gene calls are TRBV28 and TRBJ1-2; D call uncertain. The CDR3 runs to 15 residues. The germline gives CDR1 MDHEN, CDR2 SYDVKM. With 6 bases removed from V and 2 bases from J, the gap between germline ends came to 16 bases. For the CDR3, the DNA is TGTGCCAGCAGGTCGAGGGCCGCATCCAACTATGGCTACACCTTC. It yields the protein CASRSRAASNYGYTF.

The V and J genes are TRBV5-6 and TRBJ2-6; 7 positions agree with TRBD1. Unmatched junction bases numbered 4, after V lost 1 base and J lost 0 bases. Germline CDR1 reads SGHDT; CDR2 reads YYEEEE. There are 17 residues in the CDR3. CDR3 sequence: CASSLLQGSSGANVLTF. The CDR3 nucleotides are TGTGCCAGCAGCTTGTTACAGGGGAGCTCTGGGGCCAACGTCCTGACTTTC.

Comments on this clone: This same CDR3 is encoded by further DNA sequences in the sample. The chain employs TRBV6-5 and TRBJ1-1; D gene ambiguous. The germline V gene has CDR1 MNHEY and CDR2 SVGAGI. There are 14 residues in the CDR3. Trimming stripped 5 bases from V and 0 bases from J, with 10 bases between. CDR3 nucleotide sequence: TGTGCCAGCAGTCGACGTGTGATGAACACTGAAGCTTTCTTT. Amino acids: CASSRRVMNTEAFF.

Here the CDR3 reads CASSESRGHTQYF. The CDR3 DNA sequence: TGTGCCAGCAGTGAATCCAGGGGCCATACGCAGTATTTT. V is TRBV2 and J is TRBJ2-3, with a possible D match to TRBD1 (6 bases). The CDR3 sequence is 13 residues long. V lost 2 bases and J lost 7, with 10 bases in between. Germline lookup yields CDR1 SNHLY and CDR2 FYNNEI.

This clone was detected a few times. The chain recombines TRBV2 with TRBJ2-5, with 8 bases matching TRBD2. Looked up from germline, CDR1 is SNHLY and CDR2 is FYNNEI. V trimming: 6 bases; J trimming: 2 bases; junction bases outside the gene matches: 8. This CDR3 region has 15 residues. The CDR3 sequence: CASRRAGVLQETQYF. In DNA form, the CDR3 reads TGTGCCAGCAGACGAGCGGGAGTCCTTCAAGAGACCCAGTACTTC.

This clone was observed once. CDR3 residues: CASSPRTSGGVDEQYF. The CDR3 DNA is TGTGCCAGCTCGCCCCGGACTAGCGGGGGGGTAGACGAGCAGTACTTC. V gene TRBV18 combines with J gene TRBJ2-7, with 15 bases matching TRBD2. CDR1 KGHSH and CDR2 LQKENI come from the germline V gene. The CDR3 runs 16 residues. Trimming at V came to 6 bases and at J to 5 bases, leaving 8 bases not matched to a gene.

The chain uses TRBV19 and TRBJ1-2, with a tentative D call TRBD1 (6 bases). Trimming took off 5 bases at V and 7 bases at J, with 14 bases between the two ends. The CDR3 covers 13 residues. From germline, CDR1 is LNHDA and CDR2 SQIVND (reference sequence). In nucleotides, the CDR3 is TGTGCCAGTAGTGGAGACTTCAGGGGTGGCTACACCTTC. Protein sequence: CASSGDFRGGYTF.

V usage is TRBV5-1 and J usage is TRBJ1-4; 9 nucleotides align to TRBD1. The J segment lost 5 bases and the V segment lost 2 bases, leaving 10 bases of the junction unmatched. Germline V gives CDR1 SGHRS, CDR2 YFSETQ. The CDR3 has 17 amino acids. CDR3 nucleotide sequence: TGCGCCAGCAGCTTAGGGACAGGGCTGAGCCTGAATGAAAAACTGTTTTTT. Protein product: CASSLGTGLSLNEKLFF.

V is TRBV21-1 and J is TRBJ2-7; the table's D call of TRBD1 was not tested on the DNA. TRBV21-1 constitutes a pseudogene. The CDR3 length is 13 residues. This CDR3 reads CASSKDPGYEQYF. DNA of the CDR3: TGTGCCAGCAGCAAAGATCCAGGCTACGAGCAGTACTTC.